This TCR beta chain comes out of a study of cytomegalovirus exposure and HLA in healthy donors. On the study more broadly: The 120 validation repertoires used the same platform as the roughly 700 first-cohort repertoires (as reported by a later analysis). Study-level findings and limits: Using the classifier, cytomegalovirus status was reportedly diagnosed with high specificity and sensitivity. Associated with cytomegalovirus, according to the listing, were 150 to 200 TCR beta chains.

Assay: immunoSEQ multiplex PCR; the TCRdb copy retains only in-frame clones and omits some. In the table there are about 120,000 clones, 95% to 96% of which are singletons. To note about this clone: Its specificity is unknown.

The donors belonged to the roughly 120-subject validation cohort, separate from the approximately 700-subject first cohort. The sequenced material came from PBMCs. This TCR came from a man between 18 and 35 years old in good health and CMV-seronegative.

The CDR3 loop reads CASKGQGPDTQYF. The DNA for the CDR3 is TGCGCCAGCAAGGGACAGGGGCCAGATACGCAGTATTTT. This rearrangement joins TRBV5-1 to TRBJ2-3, with 10 bases identical to TRBD1. The germline V gene has CDR1 SGHRS and CDR2 YFSETQ. CDR3 size: 13 residues. Trimming took 6 bases from V and 4 from J; bases not matched to a gene: 2.